Following are 6 T cell receptor beta chains from one sample sequenced in a study of radiation and T cells in renal cell carcinoma. The time point denotes: blood 2 weeks post-SBRT. Treatment denoted: 15 Gy SBRT to primary tumor, nephrectomy 4 weeks later. Sequencing used immunoSEQ multiplex PCR; TCRdb keeps in-frame clones, though not all of them. The repertoire holds roughly 130,000 clones, with 70% to 90% as singletons. The sequencing used blood, collected from a patient whose treatment included radiotherapy and nephrectomy. The receptor source for this set is a woman in her 70s with renal cell carcinoma.

The CDR3 nucleotides are TGTGCCAGCAGCTTACTAACAGGGGTGGGTGAGCAGTACTTC. It is translated as CASSLLTGVGEQYF. V and J are TRBV11-3 and TRBJ2-7, with 7 bases that match TRBD1. The CDR3 spans 14 residues. The V segment lost 2 bases and the J segment 7 bases; nucleotides outside the gene matches: 8. Germline V gene data show CDR1 as SGHNT and CDR2 as YENEEA.

The genes are TRBV7-2 and TRBJ2-3; D is unresolved. V was cut by 0 bases and J by 3 bases, with 7 bases left in between. CDR1 and CDR2 (germline): SGHTA, FQGNSA. The CDR3 loop spans 14 amino acids. The CDR3 DNA reads TGTGCCAGCAGCTTAGCTCTCAAAACAGATACGCAGTATTTT. Protein product: CASSLALKTDTQYF.

The rearrangement links TRBV30 to TRBJ2-3, with 7 nucleotides matching TRBD1. The CDR3 is 15 amino acids. The germline CDR1 and CDR2 sequences are GTSNPN and SVGIG (reference sequence). Unmatched junction bases numbered 11, after V lost 4 bases and J lost 4 bases. This CDR3 is CAWNDLVRGPDTQYF. DNA of the CDR3: TGTGCCTGGAACGACCTTGTTAGGGGGCCAGATACGCAGTATTTT.

This sequence joins TRBV19 and TRBJ1-5, with D unresolved. The ends were cut back, 6 bases at V and 0 bases at J, with 21 bases in the middle. Per germline, CDR1 LNHDA and CDR2 SQIVND (reference sequence). The CDR3 is 18 residues long. CDR3 region: CASRVGQEGFYSNQPQHF. The CDR3 DNA reads TGTGCCAGTAGGGTGGGCCAGGAAGGATTTTATAGCAATCAGCCCCAGCATTTT.

The V call is TRBV5-1, the J call TRBJ1-1; D is undetermined. Trimming left V 4 bases short and J 2 bases short, with 15 bases between. The CDR3 is made up of 15 amino acids. Germline CDR1 and CDR2: SGHRS and YFSETQ. The CDR3 protein is CASSASTRTNTEAFF. CDR3 DNA: TGCGCCAGCAGCGCATCGACGCGAACTAACACTGAAGCTTTCTTT.

The chain couples TRBV30 to TRBJ2-7; D may be TRBD1 or TRBD2 (5 bases each). V was shortened by 0 bases and J by 2 bases, with 11 bases between the two germline ends. This CDR3 is built from 14 residues. CDR1 is GTSNPN and CDR2 is SVGIG in the germline V gene (reference sequence). The CDR3: CAWSVGTEAYEQYF. In nucleotides, the CDR3 is TGTGCCTGGAGTGTAGGGACGGAGGCCTACGAGCAGTACTTC.